This TCR beta chain appears in the sequencing data of a study of response to subunit inactivated influenza vaccine. A note on this clonotype: As yet, its antigen is unknown.

TCRdb called the RT-PCR reads again in MiXCR, with one record for every CDR3 protein. Of hundreds of thousands of distinct CDR3 sequences listed, less than 8% were seen once; the top ten hold 10% to 15%. Study conclusions and caveats: Authors suggested few new T cells are recruited by each seasonal influenza vaccination.

The specimen comprised PBMCs from blood, sampled less than 30 months after vaccination. The TCR originated in a man in his fifties or sixties who received an inactivated influenza vaccine.

This CDR3 reads CASSQTSGSGTGELFF. CDR3 coding DNA: TGTGCCAGCAGCCAGACTAGCGGGAGCGGCACCGGGGAGCTGTTTTTT. The gene calls are TRBV7-6 and TRBJ2-2; 12 bases fit TRBD2. The V segment lost 5 bases and the J segment 4 bases; nucleotides outside the gene matches: 5. The CDR3 sequence is 16 residues long. From germline, CDR1 is SGHVS and CDR2 FNYEAQ. Complete variable domain (other parts from reference TRBV7-6 and TRBJ2-2): GAGVSQSPRYKVTKRGQDVALRCDPISGHVSLYWYRQALGQGPEFLTYFNYEAQQDKSGLPNDRFSAERPEGSISTLTIQRTEQRDSAMYRCASSQTSGSGTGELFFGEGSRLTVL.